This TCR beta chain was identified during a study of control samples from healthy donors and cancer patients. The CDR3 totals 15 residues. Trimming removed 6 bases at V and 8 bases at J, with 21 bases between. The germline V gene encodes CDR1 KGHDR and CDR2 SFDVKD. This clone was picked up one time. Produced via immunoSEQ multiplex PCR; TCRdb's table is partial and in-frame only. The repertoire includes about 170,000 clones, about 94% of them detected once, and over 3.5% sits in the top ten. The chain joins TRBV24-1 to TRBJ1-2; D perhaps matches TRBD1 (5 bases). This TCR derives from a woman aged 55 to 70 in good health. The sequenced sample consisted of blood. CDR3 sequence (DNA): TGTGCCACCAGTAGCCGGGACCCCATTTCGGGAGGCTACACCTTC. Its protein is CATSSRDPISGGYTF.